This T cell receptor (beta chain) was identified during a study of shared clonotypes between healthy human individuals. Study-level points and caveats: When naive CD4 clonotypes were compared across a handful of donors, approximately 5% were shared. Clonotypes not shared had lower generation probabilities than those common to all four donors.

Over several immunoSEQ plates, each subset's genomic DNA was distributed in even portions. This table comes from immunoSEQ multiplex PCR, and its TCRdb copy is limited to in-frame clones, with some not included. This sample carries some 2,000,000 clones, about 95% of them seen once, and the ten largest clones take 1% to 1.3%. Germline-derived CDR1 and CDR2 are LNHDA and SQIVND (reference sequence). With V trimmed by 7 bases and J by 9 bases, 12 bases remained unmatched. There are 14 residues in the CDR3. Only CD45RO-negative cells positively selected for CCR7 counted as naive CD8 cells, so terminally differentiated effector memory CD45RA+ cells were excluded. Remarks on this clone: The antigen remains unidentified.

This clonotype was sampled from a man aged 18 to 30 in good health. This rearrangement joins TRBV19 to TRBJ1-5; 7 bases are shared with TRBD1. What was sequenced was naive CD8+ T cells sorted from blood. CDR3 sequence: CASNPGTALGPQHF. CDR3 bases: TGTGCCAGTAATCCCGGGACAGCGTTAGGGCCCCAGCATTTT. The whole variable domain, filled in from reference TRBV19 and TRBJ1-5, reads DGGITQSPKYLFRKEGQNVTLSCEQNLNHDAMYWYRQDPGQGLRLIYYSQIVNDFQKGDIAEGYSVSREKKESFPLTVTSAQKNPTAFYLCASNPGTALGPQHFGDGTRLSIL.